This TCR beta chain is drawn from a study of monozygotic twins with inflammatory bowel disease. Addition of UMIs with a 6-nucleotide sample barcode was achieved by template switching. For each CDR3 protein, TCRdb gives one entry from its re-call of the 5' RACE reads, without DNA. The table lists about 300,000 distinct CDR3 sequences. Germline CDR1 is MNHEY and CDR2 is SVGEGT. The CDR3 covers 18 residues. The specimen was blood. This chain links TRBV6-2 or TRBV6-3 with TRBJ1-5; TCRdb's D gene call, TRBD1, goes unchecked for lack of DNA. The clonotype was recovered from a human donor with ulcerative colitis or Crohn's disease, or a healthy co-twin of an affected twin (not recorded which). The CDR3 sequence: CASSWLENRGQSNQPQHF.